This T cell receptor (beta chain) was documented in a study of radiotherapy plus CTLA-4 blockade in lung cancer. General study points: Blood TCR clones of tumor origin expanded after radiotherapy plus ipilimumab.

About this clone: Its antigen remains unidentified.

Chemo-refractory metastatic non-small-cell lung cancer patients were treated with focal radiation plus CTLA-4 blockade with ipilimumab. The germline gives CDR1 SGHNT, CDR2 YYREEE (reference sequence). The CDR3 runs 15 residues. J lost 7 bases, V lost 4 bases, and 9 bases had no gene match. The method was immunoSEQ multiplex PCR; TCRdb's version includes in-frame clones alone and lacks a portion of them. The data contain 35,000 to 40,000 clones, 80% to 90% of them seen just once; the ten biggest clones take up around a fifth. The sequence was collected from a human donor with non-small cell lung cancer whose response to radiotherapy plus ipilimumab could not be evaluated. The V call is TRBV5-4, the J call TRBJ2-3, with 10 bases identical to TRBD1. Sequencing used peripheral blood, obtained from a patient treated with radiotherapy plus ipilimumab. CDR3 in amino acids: CASSIDRGHSNTQYF. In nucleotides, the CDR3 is TGTGCCAGCAGCATAGACAGGGGGCATTCCAATACGCAGTATTTT.